These T cell receptor beta chains were read from a single sample in a study of CD8 T cells in Susac syndrome. Each CDR3 protein is one row after TCRdb ran MiXCR on the immunoSEQ multiplex PCR reads. Of about 130,000 distinct CDR3 sequences in the sample, approximately 96% were seen once. Source material: CD4+ T cells from PBMCs. These receptors all stem from a human donor in good health. The CDR3 runs from the conserved cysteine through the conserved F or W. D genes are given only for firm matches. Part of the rows lack a size; the others show once, few, many or a class for expanded clones.

d_call j_call clone_size v_call cdr3_aa cdr3_nt
TRBD2 TRBJ2-2 NA TRBV29-1 CSGTSGTNTGELFF TGCAGTGGGACTAGCGGAACGAACACCGGGGAGCTGTTTTTT
TRBD2 TRBJ2-2 NA TRBV6-1 CASRRAFRLAGAGELFF TGTGCCAGCCGGAGGGCTTTTAGACTAGCGGGAGCCGGGGAGCTGTTTTTT
TRBD2 TRBJ2-1 NA TRBV9 CASSVGLAARDEQFF TGTGCCAGCAGCGTGGGACTAGCGGCCAGGGATGAGCAGTTCTTC
NA TRBJ1-1 NA TRBV27 CASSLLGAFTEAFF TGTGCCAGCAGTTTATTGGGGGCATTCACTGAAGCTTTCTTT
NA TRBJ1-4 NA TRBV18 CASSVMGGEKLFF TGTGCCAGCTCCGTGATGGGGGGTGAAAAACTGTTTTTT
TRBD2 TRBJ2-7 NA TRBV20-1 CSAIRGGRSYEQYF TGCAGTGCTATTCGGGGGGGCAGGTCCTACGAGCAGTACTTC
NA TRBJ1-1 NA TRBV30 CAWSVKAMNTEAFF TGTGCCTGGAGTGTAAAGGCAATGAACACTGAAGCTTTCTTT
TRBD2 TRBJ2-7 NA TRBV29-1 CSALRGASGSVYEQYF TGCAGCGCCCTCCGCGGGGCTAGCGGGAGTGTCTACGAGCAGTACTTC
NA TRBJ1-2 NA TRBV29-1 CSLTQVGAGYTF TGCAGCTTAACTCAAGTGGGAGCGGGCTACACCTTC
TRBD2 TRBJ2-1 NA TRBV3-1 CASSQDTASGKFF TGTGCCAGCAGCCAAGATACGGCTAGCGGGAAGTTCTTC
NA TRBJ1-4 NA TRBV3-1 CASSQEEKLFF TGTGCCAGCAGCCAGGAGGAAAAACTGTTTTTT
TRBD1 TRBJ2-3 NA TRBV6-2/TRBV6-3 CASRPDRVHTDTQYF TGTGCCAGCAGACCAGACAGGGTCCACACAGATACGCAGTATTTT
TRBD2 TRBJ2-1 NA TRBV4-2 CASSQDAGEYNEQFF TGTGCCAGCAGCCAAGATGCGGGAGAGTACAATGAGCAGTTCTTC
NA TRBJ1-1 NA TRBV28 CASSLFSGEAFF TGTGCCAGCAGTTTATTCTCTGGGGAAGCTTTCTTT
TRBD2 TRBJ2-1 NA TRBV6-5 CAIGLASYNEQFF TGTGCCATCGGACTAGCGTCCTACAATGAGCAGTTCTTC
TRBD2 TRBJ2-3 NA TRBV6-6 CASLGAGGTDTQYF TGTGCCAGCTTGGGGGCGGGAGGGACAGATACGCAGTATTTT
TRBD1 TRBJ2-5 NA TRBV7-2 CASSTNRGEETQYF TGTGCCAGCAGCACCAACAGGGGTGAGGAGACCCAGTACTTC
TRBD2 TRBJ2-1 once TRBV20-1 CSARGLASGGDEQFF TGCAGTGCGAGGGGACTAGCGTCCGGAGGGGATGAGCAGTTCTTC
TRBD2 TRBJ2-7 NA TRBV6-2/TRBV6-3 CASRPSGIPYEQYF TGTGCCAGCAGGCCTAGCGGGATTCCCTACGAGCAGTACTTC
TRBD2 TRBJ2-7 once TRBV11-2 CASSSTVTSGRATYEQYF TGTGCCAGCAGCTCGACCGTCACTAGCGGGAGGGCCACCTACGAGCAGTACTTC
NA TRBJ2-3 NA TRBV20-1 CSAEEGAGTDTQYF TGCAGTGCTGAGGAGGGCGCGGGCACAGATACGCAGTATTTT
NA TRBJ2-1 NA TRBV12-3/TRBV12-4 CASGTTRNEQFF TGTGCCAGCGGAACCACGAGGAATGAGCAGTTCTTC
NA TRBJ2-7 NA TRBV20-1 CSARGVAPTRGYPYEQYF TGCAGTGCTAGAGGGGTAGCGCCAACACGGGGGTATCCTTACGAGCAGTACTTC
NA TRBJ2-2 NA TRBV2 CASSLTAPGELFF TGTGCCAGCAGTTTGACAGCTCCCGGGGAGCTGTTTTTT
NA TRBJ1-2 NA TRBV3-1 CASSQEGLYGYTF TGTGCCAGCAGCCAAGAAGGGCTCTATGGCTACACCTTC
NA TRBJ2-5 NA TRBV28 CASFGPGHTKETQYF NA
NA TRBJ2-6 NA TRBV5-1 CASSWGGEGTSGANVLTF TGCGCCAGCAGCTGGGGAGGTGAAGGCACCTCTGGGGCCAACGTCCTGACTTTC
NA TRBJ2-1 NA TRBV7-9 CASTLAGYNEQFF TGTGCCAGCACCCTTGCTGGGTACAATGAGCAGTTCTTC
NA TRBJ2-3 few TRBV11-2 CASSSTDTQYF TGTGCCAGCAGCTCCACAGATACGCAGTATTTT
TRBD1 TRBJ2-6 NA TRBV20-1 CSACNTGAGANVLTF TGCAGTGCTTGCAACACAGGGGCTGGGGCCAACGTCCTGACTTTC
TRBD2 TRBJ2-7 NA TRBV12-3/TRBV12-4 CASSPPRVLAGAEQYF TGTGCCAGCAGTCCCCCCAGAGTGCTAGCGGGAGCCGAGCAGTACTTC
NA TRBJ2-7 NA TRBV6-6 CASSYSITVAYEQYF TGTGCCAGCAGTTACTCGATCACGGTGGCCTACGAGCAGTACTTC
NA TRBJ1-2 NA TRBV7-8 CASSLATGVGYGYTF TGTGCCAGCAGCTTAGCGACGGGGGTGGGCTATGGCTACACCTTC
NA TRBJ1-5 NA TRBV15 CGTSRDVNNQPQHF TGTGGCACCAGCAGAGATGTGAACAATCAGCCCCAGCATTTT
TRBD1 TRBJ1-5 once TRBV29-1 CSVATGGNQPQHF TGCAGCGTTGCGACAGGGGGCAATCAGCCCCAGCATTTT
NA TRBJ2-1 NA TRBV25-1 CASSESRNEFF TGTGCCAGCAGTGAATCCAGAAATGAGTTCTTC
TRBD1 TRBJ1-5 NA TRBV20-1 CSAYGTGDWGSNQPQHF TGCAGTGCCTACGGGACAGGGGACTGGGGTAGCAATCAGCCCCAGCATTTT
NA TRBJ1-1 NA TRBV30 CAWTEMTEAFF TGTGCCTGGACTGAGATGACTGAAGCTTTCTTT
NA TRBJ2-5 NA TRBV29-1 CSVDEGQGQETQYF TGCAGCGTTGATGAGGGGCAAGGACAAGAGACCCAGTACTTC
TRBD2 TRBJ2-7 NA TRBV7-2 CASSPSGREREQYF TGTGCCAGTTCACCTAGCGGGAGAGAAAGGGAGCAGTACTTC